This passage covers 14 T cell receptor beta chains from one sample sequenced in a study of cytomegalovirus exposure and HLA in healthy donors. PCR amplification relied on 60 Vbeta primers (plus 13 Jbeta primers). Clones were sequenced by immunoSEQ multiplex PCR, and TCRdb holds only the in-frame ones, with some missing. The repertoire holds over 100,000 clones, with around 75% as singletons. The sample consisted of PBMCs. The receptor source for this set is a young woman in good health and CMV-seronegative.

The chain carries TRBV27 and TRBJ2-5; 13 bases match TRBD2. The CDR3 spans 15 residues. The germline V gene has CDR1 MNHEY and CDR2 SMNVEV (reference sequence). The V segment lost 4 bases and the J segment 3 bases; nucleotides outside the gene matches: 2. The CDR3 loop reads CASSSGLAGKETQYF. Here the CDR3 DNA reads TGTGCCAGCAGTTCGGGACTAGCGGGGAAAGAGACCCAGTACTTC.

Here the CDR3 reads CASSSSGTAAFF. The CDR3 DNA reads as TGTGCCAGCAGCTCTTCGGGGACAGCAGCTTTCTTT. The chain couples TRBV11-2 to TRBJ1-1, with 7 bases fitting TRBD1. V shed 4 bases and J 10 bases; nucleotides not matched to a gene: 6. The CDR3 runs to 12 residues. Germline assignment: CDR1 SGHAT and CDR2 FQNNGV.

A single count supports this clone. The rearrangement links TRBV2 to TRBJ1-5, with D perhaps TRBD1 (5 bases). The germline gives CDR1 SNHLY, CDR2 FYNNEI. Trimming shortened V by 7 bases and J by 5 bases, and 15 bases separated the two germline ends. The CDR3 spans 14 residues. This CDR3 is CASTSGGGYQPQHF. As DNA, the CDR3 is TGTGCCAGCACCTCGGGGGGGGGATATCAGCCCCAGCATTTT.

This chain links TRBV29-1 with TRBJ1-1, with 9 bases identical to TRBD1. The length of the CDR3 is 15 residues. Trimming at V came to 3 bases and at J to 5 bases, leaving 10 bases not matched to a gene. Germline-derived CDR1 and CDR2 are SQVTM and ANQGSEA. CDR3: CSVDIGTGWLTEAFF. The CDR3, as DNA: TGCAGCGTTGATATTGGGACAGGGTGGCTTACTGAAGCTTTCTTT. Variable domain in full (rest from reference TRBV29-1 and TRBJ1-1): SAVISQKPSRDICQRGTSLTIQCQVDSQVTMMFWYRQQPGQSLTLIATANQGSEATYESGFVIDKFPISRPNLTFSTLTVSNMSPEDSSIYLCSVDIGTGWLTEAFFGQGTRLTVV.

A single count supports this clone. CDR3 region: CASSRAGSPGYTF. The DNA of the CDR3 is TGTGCCAGCTCACGGGCAGGGTCACCTGGCTACACCTTC. The gene calls are TRBV18 and TRBJ1-2; D possibly corresponds to TRBD1 (5 bases). Per the germline V gene, CDR1 is KGHSH and CDR2 is LQKENI. This CDR3 spans 13 amino acids. V lost 4 bases, J lost 7 bases, and 13 bases lay in between.

This clone was found a few times. This rearrangement joins TRBV5-6 to TRBJ2-1; TRBD1 agrees at 7 bases. This CDR3 contains 15 residues. After removal of 1 base from V and 6 bases from J, the junction contained 7 bases not matched to a gene. The germline CDR1 and CDR2 sequences are SGHDT and YYEEEE. The CDR3 spells CASSLLPGQANEQFF. CDR3 nucleotides: TGTGCCAGCAGCTTGCTCCCCGGACAGGCCAATGAGCAGTTCTTC.

This clone was recorded a few times. V gene TRBV10-1 combines with J gene TRBJ1-5; tentative D call: TRBD1 (5 bases). V lost 2 bases and J 0 bases, leaving 14 bases between the germline ends. Germline loops: CDR1 WNHNN, CDR2 SYGVQD (reference sequence). This CDR3 has 17 residues. CDR3 nucleotide sequence: TGCGCCAGCAGTGAGCCGGGGGACCGAAATAGCAATCAGCCCCAGCATTTT. Residues: CASSEPGDRNSNQPQHF.

The V and J genes are TRBV5-1 and TRBJ2-7; perhaps TRBD2 as D (6 bases). Trimming removed 2 bases from V and 7 bases from J, with 22 bases in between. CDR3 size: 16 residues. CDR1 and CDR2 from the germline V gene are SGHRS and YFSETQ. The CDR3 sequence: CASSFTAGTPAREQYF. The CDR3 DNA follows: TGCGCCAGCAGCTTTACCGCCGGGACTCCCGCGAGGGAGCAGTACTTC.

This clone has just a few counts. The chain employs TRBV5-1 and TRBJ2-1, with 8 bases that match TRBD1. The J segment lost 4 bases and the V segment lost 4 bases, leaving 4 bases of the junction unmatched. CDR3 size: 14 residues. Germline CDR1 and CDR2: SGHRS and YFSETQ. CDR3 residues: CASSGGQEYNEQFF. CDR3 coding DNA: TGCGCCAGCAGCGGGGGACAGGAGTACAATGAGCAGTTCTTC. The variable domain in full, completed from reference TRBV5-1 and TRBJ2-1, reads KAGVTQTPRYLIKTRGQQVTLSCSPISGHRSVSWYQQTPGQGLQFLFEYFSETQRNKGNFPGRFSGRQFSNSRSEMNVSTLELGDSALYLCASSGGQEYNEQFFGPGTRLTVL.

The CDR3 nucleotides are TGTGCCAGCAGCTTAGGACACAACACTGAAGCTTTCTTT. Its protein product is CASSLGHNTEAFF. The V call is TRBV11-2, the J call TRBJ1-1; the D is unclear. The CDR3 length is 13 residues. Trimming took off 1 base at V and 2 bases at J, with 5 bases between the two ends. The germline V gene has CDR1 SGHAT and CDR2 FQNNGV.

This clone was recorded only once. The V gene is TRBV5-4, the J gene TRBJ2-2, with 8 bases identical to TRBD1. CDR1 SGHNT and CDR2 YYREEE come from the germline V gene (reference sequence). This CDR3 is 17 amino acids long. Trimming cost V 4 bases and J 5 bases; bases outside gene matches: 13. CDR3 in amino acids: CASSTKDRERWTGELFF. As DNA, the CDR3 is TGTGCCAGCAGCACAAAGGACAGGGAGAGGTGGACCGGGGAGCTGTTTTTT.

This chain connects TRBV5-1 to TRBJ2-7; TRBD1 might be the D (6 bases). The germline V and J ends were trimmed by 0 bases and 3 bases, with 16 bases remaining between them. Germline V gives CDR1 SGHRS, CDR2 YFSETQ. The CDR3 consists of 16 residues. For the CDR3, the DNA is TGCGCCAGCAGCTTGGCCGGTACAGGGTCAAACTACGAGCAGTACTTC. Translation gives CASSLAGTGSNYEQYF.

The chain carries TRBV2 and TRBJ2-3; 9 bases are shared with TRBD1. Losses at the gene ends were 4 bases for V and 2 bases for J; bases not matched to a gene: 7. CDR3 size: 16 residues. Germline loops: CDR1 SNHLY, CDR2 FYNNEI. The CDR3 DNA sequence: TGTGCCAGCAGTGTTCGGACAGGGGATATCACAGATACGCAGTATTTT. Amino acids: CASSVRTGDITDTQYF.

This clone turned up a few times. The chain joins TRBV29-1 to TRBJ2-7; D possibly corresponds to TRBD2 (6 bases). Germline V gene data show CDR1 as SQVTM and CDR2 as ANQGSEA. With 4 bases removed from V and 6 bases from J, the gap between germline ends came to 19 bases. The CDR3 runs 14 residues. CDR3: CSVAGRGRRPEQYF. In DNA form, the CDR3 reads TGCAGCGTTGCGGGGCGAGGGAGGCGCCCCGAGCAGTACTTC.